This TCR beta chain was captured by sequencing in a study of identical twins. V lost 7 bases and J 4 bases, leaving 16 bases between the germline ends. Per germline, CDR1 SEHNR and CDR2 FQNEAQ (reference sequence). The CDR3 length is 15 residues. MiXCR was run by TCRdb on the 5' RACE reads, yielding one entry per CDR3 protein. The table lists about 530,000 distinct CDR3 sequences, about 15% of them singletons. This clonotype was seen more than once but under ten times. Its matching antigen is unknown. Notes on the study in general: A lower insertion count was a feature of abundant cord blood beta clonotypes, with no such feature in memory repertoires.

Separately, the same data were catalogued under a study of yellow fever vaccine responses in identical twins.

Sequencing was done on a sample of CD4+ T cells sorted from blood. The chain carries TRBV7-9 and TRBJ1-4; no reliable D call. The sequence came from a young woman in good health. CDR3 nucleotides: TGTGCCAGCACCCTCCCGACCAGCCATAATGAAAAACTGTTTTTT. Its protein product is CASTLPTSHNEKLFF.